This TCR beta chain was observed in a study of blood T cell repertoires in COVID-19. At the level of the study: Samples of COVID-19 (acute and convalescent) were obtained from the United States, Italy and Spain.

CDR1 SGHNT and CDR2 YYREEE come from the germline V gene (reference sequence). V lost 3 bases and J lost 5; bases outside the gene matches: 8. The CDR3 runs to 16 residues. The study recruited people aged roughly 18 to 100 years across approximately 23 US areas. Repertoires were generated with immunoSEQ multiplex PCR, while TCRdb's copy carries only in-frame clones and drops some. The repertoire has roughly 150,000 clones, roughly 78% of them found once; the top ten carry about 20%. The origin of this receptor is a woman aged 70-85 years in a cohort exposed to, infected with or recovered from COVID-19 (not recorded which). The chain is built from TRBV5-4 and TRBJ2-7, with 13 positions matching TRBD2. Sequencing used PBMCs or T cells enriched from blood (not recorded which). This CDR3 reads CASSSRTSGSLNEQYF. CDR3 nucleotide sequence: TGTGCCAGCAGCTCTCGGACTAGCGGGAGCCTAAACGAGCAGTACTTC.